This T cell receptor (beta chain) appears in the sequencing data of a study of T cell repertoires in cytomegalovirus infection. Study details: CMV infection plus the matching HLA type was flagged by public TCR beta signatures. Findings of the study overall: Carriers of CMV plus the relevant HLA were identified by cumulative public TCR beta family frequency. What dominated the ex vivo response were HLA-C-restricted CMV-specific TCR beta clonotypes.

Each CDR3 protein is one row after TCRdb ran MiXCR on the reads. The data hold over 450,000 distinct CDR3 sequences, with 11% observed a single time. With 3 bases clipped from V and 3 bases from J, the junction kept 5 bases outside the gene matches. There are 15 residues in the CDR3. Remarks on this clonotype: Its antigen is as yet unknown.

The sequence derives from a human donor in good health (CMV status not recorded). Some clones in this sample may be carry-over from other donors' samples. This chain connects TRBV12-3 or TRBV12-4 to TRBJ1-3; TRBD1 aligns across 7 bases. The source material was PBMCs. CDR3 coding DNA: TGTGCCAGCAGTTTCAGGGGGGATAGTGGAAACACCATATATTTT. Its protein is CASSFRGDSGNTIYF.